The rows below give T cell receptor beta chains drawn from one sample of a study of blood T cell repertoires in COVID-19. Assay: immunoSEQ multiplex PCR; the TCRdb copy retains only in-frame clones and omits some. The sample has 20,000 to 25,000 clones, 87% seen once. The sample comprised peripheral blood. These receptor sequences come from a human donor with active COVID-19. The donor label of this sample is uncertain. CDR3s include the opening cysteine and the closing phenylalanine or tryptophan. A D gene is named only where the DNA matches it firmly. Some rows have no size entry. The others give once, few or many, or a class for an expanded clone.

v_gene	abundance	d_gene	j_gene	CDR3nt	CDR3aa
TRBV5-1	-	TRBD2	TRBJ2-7	TGCGCCAGCAGCTTCCAGCGGGAGGCCGCCTACGAGCAGTACTTC	CASSFQREAAYEQYF
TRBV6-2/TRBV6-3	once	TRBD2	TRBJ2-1	TGTGCCAGCAGCCCTCAAAAGAAACTAGCGGGAGGAGGAAATGAGCAGTTCTTC	CASSPQKKLAGGGNEQFF
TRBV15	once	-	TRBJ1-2	TGTGCCACCAGCAGAGATAGGGGGGGCTACACCTTC	CATSRDRGGYTF
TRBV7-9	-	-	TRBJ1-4	TGTGCCAGCAGCCCACAAGGCCAGGCCAGTAATGAAAAACTGTTTTTT	CASSPQGQASNEKLFF
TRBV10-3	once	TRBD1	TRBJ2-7	TGTGCCATCAGTGAATCGAGGGGGCCCCACGAGCAGTACTTC	CAISESRGPHEQYF
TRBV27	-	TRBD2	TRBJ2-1	TGTGCCAGCAGCCAACTAGCGGGAGCCCGCAATGAGCAGTTCTTC	CASSQLAGARNEQFF
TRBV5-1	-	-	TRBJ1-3	TGCGCCAGCAGCCCCCAGGTATCCTCTGGAAACACCATATATTTT	CASSPQVSSGNTIYF
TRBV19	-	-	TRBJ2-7	TGTGCCAGTAGTCGGTACCCGGGCTCCTACGAGCAGTACTTC	CASSRYPGSYEQYF
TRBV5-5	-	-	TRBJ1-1	TGTGCCAGCAGCTCCTACCGAAACGGGAACACTGAAGCTTTCTTT	CASSSYRNGNTEAFF
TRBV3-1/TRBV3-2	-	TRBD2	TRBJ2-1	TGTGCCAGCAGCCAAGAGCCCGGCGCTCTAGCGGGCCTTGAGCAGTTCTTC	CASSQEPGALAGLEQFF
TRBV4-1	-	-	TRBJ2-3	TGCGCCAGCAGCCAAGAACAGAGCACAGATACGCAGTATTTT	CASSQEQSTDTQYF
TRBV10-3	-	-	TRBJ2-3	TGTGCCATCAGTGAGTTACCAGGGGCCACAGATACGCAGTATTTT	CAISELPGATDTQYF
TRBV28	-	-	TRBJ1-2	TGTGCCAGCAGTTCCTCAGGGGCTAACTATGGCTACACCTTC	CASSSSGANYGYTF
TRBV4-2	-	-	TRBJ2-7	TGTGCCAGCAGCCAAGGAGACAGTCACTACGAGCAGTACTTC	CASSQGDSHYEQYF
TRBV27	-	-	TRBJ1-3	TGTGCCAGCAGTTTATCTCTTGGAAACACCATATATTTT	CASSLSLGNTIYF
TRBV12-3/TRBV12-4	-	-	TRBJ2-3	TGTGCCAGCAGCCTTACAGATACGCAGTATTTT	CASSLTDTQYF
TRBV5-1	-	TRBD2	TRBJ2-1	TGCGCCAGCAGCTTGGGCCCTAGCGGGAACAATGAGCAGTTCTTC	CASSLGPSGNNEQFF
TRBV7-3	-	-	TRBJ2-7	TGTGCCAGCAGCCCAGGGGGGAGCTCCTACGAGCAGTACTTC	CASSPGGSSYEQYF
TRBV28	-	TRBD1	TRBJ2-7	TGTGCCAGCAGTTCGCCGGGACAGACAATTTACGAGCAGTACTTC	CASSSPGQTIYEQYF
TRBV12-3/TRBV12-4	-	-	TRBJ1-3	TGTGCCCAGGGGGGAAACACCATATATTTT	CAQGGNTIYF
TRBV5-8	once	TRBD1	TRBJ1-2	TGTGCCAGCAGCGTCCGCTGGACAGGCGGCTACACCTTC	CASSVRWTGGYTF
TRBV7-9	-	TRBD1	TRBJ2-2	TGTGCCAGCAGCTTACCGGGACAGCAATACACCGGGGAGCTGTTTTTT	CASSLPGQQYTGELFF
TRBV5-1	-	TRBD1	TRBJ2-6	TGCGCCAGCAGCTTGGGACAGGGATTCGACCCTGGGGCCAACGTCCTGACTTTC	CASSLGQGFDPGANVLTF
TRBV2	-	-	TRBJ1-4	TGTGCCAGCACCGGGGTGACACGCAATGAAAAACTGTTTTTT	CASTGVTRNEKLFF
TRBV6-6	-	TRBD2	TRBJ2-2	TGTGCCAGCAGCAGGACTAGCGGGTTCTCCGGGGAGCTGTTTTTT	CASSRTSGFSGELFF
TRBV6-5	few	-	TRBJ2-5	TGTGCCAGCAGTTCCCAACTAGTTTCCGAGACCCAGTACTTC	CASSSQLVSETQYF
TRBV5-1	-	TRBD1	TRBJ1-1	TGCGCCAGCAGCTTGTTCCGGGACAGGACGAGGGACACTGAAGCTTTCTTT	CASSLFRDRTRDTEAFF